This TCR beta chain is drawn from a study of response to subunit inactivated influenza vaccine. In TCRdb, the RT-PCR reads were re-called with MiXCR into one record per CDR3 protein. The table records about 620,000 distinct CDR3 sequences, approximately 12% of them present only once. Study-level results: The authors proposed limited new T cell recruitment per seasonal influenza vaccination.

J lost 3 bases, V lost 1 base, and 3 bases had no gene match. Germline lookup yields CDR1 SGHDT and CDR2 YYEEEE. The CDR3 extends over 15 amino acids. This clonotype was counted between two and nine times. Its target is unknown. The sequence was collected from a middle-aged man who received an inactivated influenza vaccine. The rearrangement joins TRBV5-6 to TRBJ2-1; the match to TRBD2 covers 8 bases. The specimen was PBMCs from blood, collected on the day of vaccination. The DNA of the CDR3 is TGTGCCAGCAGCTTGAGCGGGAGACTCTACAATGAGCAGTTCTTC. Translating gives CASSLSGRLYNEQFF.